These 32 T cell receptor beta chains were sequenced from one sample in a study of graft-versus-host responses after intestinal transplantation. Using immunoSEQ multiplex PCR, the repertoire was profiled, and TCRdb retains in-frame clones only, with some absent. The sample lists 71,000 or so clones, roughly 88% occurring once. Their target antigens are unknown. The sequencing here drew on unstimulated CD8+ T cells sorted from spleen or lymph node cells, taken before intestinal transplant. Source of these receptors: a human donor who received an intestinal transplant.

V usage is TRBV9 and J usage is TRBJ2-2; possible D gene TRBD2, 6 bases. The germline V gene encodes CDR1 SGDLS and CDR2 YYNGEE. This CDR3 contains 15 residues. V lost 3 bases, J lost 4 bases, and 13 bases lay in between. The CDR3: CASSAPVGGTGELFF. In DNA, the CDR3 is TGTGCCAGCAGCGCCCCCGTGGGGGGCACCGGGGAGCTGTTTTTT.

This chain links TRBV19 with TRBJ2-1, with 8 positions matching TRBD2. Germline CDR1 and CDR2: LNHDA and SQIVND (reference sequence). CDR3 length: 14 residues. J lost 10 bases, V lost 4 bases, and 9 bases had no gene match. CDR3 DNA: TGTGCCAGTAGTACCCGGGGGGGTCATTGGGAGCAGTTCTTC. Its protein is CASSTRGGHWEQFF.

The DNA of the CDR3 is TGTGCCAGCAGAGAGGGACAGGGAGCCTCCTACGAGCAGTACTTC. It specifies CASREGQGASYEQYF. The chain recombines TRBV6-5 with TRBJ2-5, with TRBD1 matching over 9 bases. The J call may be wrong; the DNA end is better matched by TRBJ2-7. CDR3 size: 15 residues. Per the germline V gene, CDR1 is MNHEY and CDR2 is SVGAGI.

This chain uses TRBV6-5 with TRBJ1-1; no clear D. The ends were cut back, 6 bases at V and 0 bases at J, with 14 bases in the middle. Germline loops: CDR1 MNHEY, CDR2 SVGAGI. This CDR3 is built from 15 residues. The CDR3 here is CASSPNMVMNTEAFF. DNA of the CDR3: TGTGCCAGCAGCCCAAACATGGTAATGAACACTGAAGCTTTCTTT.

The V and J genes are TRBV6-5 and TRBJ2-5; a weak D match, TRBD1 (5 bases). Germline V gene lookup returns CDR1 MNHEY and CDR2 SVGAGI. Deletions cut 0 bases from V and 5 bases from J, with 13 bases between. The CDR3 has 15 residues. CDR3: CASSYSFRQGETQYF. DNA for the CDR3: TGTGCCAGCAGTTACTCGTTCCGCCAGGGCGAGACCCAGTACTTC.

The chain combines TRBV13 with TRBJ1-1; D perhaps matches TRBD1 (5 bases). The V end lost 1 base, the J end lost 5 bases, and 17 bases lay between the germline ends. This CDR3 region has 16 residues. In germline, CDR1 is PRHDT, CDR2 FYEKMQ (reference sequence). The CDR3 DNA follows: TGTGCCAGCAGCTTAGCCGGGACTCCAATTGGGACTGAAGCTTTCTTT. Amino acid sequence: CASSLAGTPIGTEAFF.

The chain employs TRBV5-6 and TRBJ2-7; TRBD1 agrees at 7 bases. Losses at the gene ends were 0 bases for V and 2 bases for J; bases not matched to a gene: 8. The germline V gene encodes CDR1 SGHDT and CDR2 YYEEEE. This CDR3 is 16 amino acids long. The CDR3 DNA follows: TGTGCCAGCAGCTTGGACGCCGGGGACAGAACCTACGAGCAGTACTTC. Translated, it gives CASSLDAGDRTYEQYF.

The J gene is TRBJ1-1, the V gene TRBV11-2; D unclear. CDR3 size: 16 residues. Germline V lookup: CDR1 SGHAT, CDR2 FQNNGV. V was shortened by 10 bases and J by 11 bases, with 32 bases between the two germline ends. Here the CDR3 DNA reads TGTGCCACCGACCTTCGGGTATACGGCGACGGATTTTCCGCTTTCTTT. Its translation: CATDLRVYGDGFSAFF.

The chain has TRBV6-5 and TRBJ2-7; a possible D gene is TRBD1 (6 bases). CDR3 length: 14 amino acids. In germline, CDR1 is MNHEY, CDR2 SVGAGI. Trimming left V 0 bases short and J 3 bases short, with 9 bases between. The CDR3, as DNA: TGTGCCAGCAGTTACTCGAGGGGGAACTACGAGCAGTACTTC. It specifies CASSYSRGNYEQYF.

This chain joins TRBV19 and TRBJ1-4; D perhaps matches TRBD1 (5 bases). Germline-derived CDR1 and CDR2 are LNHDA and SQIVND (reference sequence). This CDR3 spans 16 amino acids. V was cut by 4 bases and J by 7 bases, with 19 bases left in between. CDR3 in amino acids: CASSTPDSLRGEKLFF. CDR3 sequence (DNA): TGTGCCAGTAGTACCCCTGACAGTCTAAGGGGTGAAAAACTGTTTTTT.

V and J are TRBV7-2 and TRBJ2-7; 7 positions agree with TRBD1. The CDR3 spans 15 residues. The germline CDR1 and CDR2 sequences are SGHTA and FQGNSA. V lost 4 bases to trimming and J lost 3 bases; unmatched junction nucleotides: 9. The CDR3 sequence: CASSWPGQSLYEQYF. CDR3 bases: TGTGCCAGCAGCTGGCCGGGACAGTCCCTCTACGAGCAGTACTTC.

The V and J genes are TRBV9 and TRBJ2-7; D is ambiguous. V was cut by 2 bases and J by 0 bases, with 6 bases left in between. The CDR3 contains 13 residues. CDR1 and CDR2 from the germline V gene are SGDLS and YYNGEE. CDR3 residues: CASSVEPSYEQYF. For the CDR3, the DNA is TGTGCCAGCAGCGTGGAGCCCTCCTACGAGCAGTACTTC. Using reference TRBV9 and TRBJ2-7 for the parts outside the CDR3, the full variable domain is DSGVTQTPKHLITATGQRVTLRCSPRSGDLSVYWYQQSLDQGLQFLIQYYNGEERAKGNILERFSAQQFPDLHSELNLSSLELGDSALYFCASSVEPSYEQYFGPGTRLTVT.

V usage is TRBV4-1 and J usage is TRBJ2-3, with 10 bases identical to TRBD2. The CDR3 consists of 16 residues. CDR1 MGHRA and CDR2 YSYEKL come from the germline V gene. Losses at the gene ends were 0 bases for V and 5 bases for J; bases not matched to a gene: 5. CDR3 sequence reads: CASSQDGLAGEDTQYF. The CDR3 DNA follows: TGCGCCAGCAGCCAAGATGGCCTAGCGGGGGAAGATACGCAGTATTTT.

The CDR3 spells CASSLGEGTNEQFF. CDR3 bases: TGTGCCAGCAGCTTGGGGGAGGGGACCAATGAGCAGTTCTTC. The chain carries TRBV5-6 and TRBJ2-1, with TRBD2 matching over 7 bases. Per the germline V gene, CDR1 is SGHDT and CDR2 is YYEEEE. V shed 0 bases, J shed 6 bases, and the junction held 3 bases outside the gene matches. The CDR3 is 14 residues long.

V gene TRBV29-1 combines with J gene TRBJ2-2; D may be TRBD2 (6 bases). The germline V and J ends were trimmed by 6 bases and 8 bases, with 13 bases remaining between them. The CDR3 consists of 12 residues. The germline V gene has CDR1 SQVTM and CDR2 ANQGSEA. Here the CDR3 reads CSVVTSSGELFF. For the CDR3, the DNA is TGCAGCGTGGTTACTAGCTCGGGGGAGCTGTTTTTT.

The V gene is TRBV9, the J gene TRBJ1-2; D is uncertain. CDR1 SGDLS and CDR2 YYNGEE come from the germline V gene. The CDR3 loop spans 12 amino acids. V lost 3 bases and J 8 bases, leaving 11 bases between the germline ends. This CDR3 reads CASSDDARGYTF. The CDR3 DNA reads as TGTGCCAGCAGCGACGACGCTAGAGGCTACACCTTC.

CDR3 nucleotide sequence: TGCGCCAGCAGTGCATCCGACGGACAGGGACCCTACGAGCAGTACTTC. It specifies CASSASDGQGPYEQYF. The rearrangement uses TRBV10-1 and TRBJ2-7; 8 bases line up with TRBD1. The CDR3 runs to 16 residues. Losses at the gene ends were 4 bases for V and 2 bases for J; bases not matched to a gene: 10. CDR1 WNHNN and CDR2 SYGVQD come from the germline V gene (reference sequence).

This clone was found a few times. The rearrangement links TRBV5-6 to TRBJ1-5; D gene uncertain. The length of the CDR3 is 12 residues. V lost 0 bases and J 7 bases, leaving 5 bases between the germline ends. Germline-derived CDR1 and CDR2 are SGHDT and YYEEEE. This chain's CDR3 is CASSLGPQPQHF. The CDR3 bases are TGTGCCAGCAGCTTGGGGCCCCAGCCCCAGCATTTT.

Only one count was recorded for this clone. This rearrangement joins TRBV19 to TRBJ1-1; TRBD1 might be the D (5 bases). The CDR3 sequence is 12 residues long. Trimming left V 7 bases short and J 10 bases short, with 16 bases between. Looked up from germline, CDR1 is LNHDA and CDR2 is SQIVND (reference sequence). Here the CDR3 DNA reads TGTGCCAGTATCCCAATGGGGGGTAGAGCTTTCTTT. Translated: CASIPMGGRAFF.

The chain carries TRBV6-6 and TRBJ1-3; 7 bases fit TRBD1. From germline, CDR1 is MNHNY and CDR2 SVGAGI (reference sequence). With 7 bases clipped from V and 1 base from J, the junction kept 7 bases outside the gene matches. The CDR3 spans 15 residues. The CDR3 DNA is TGTGCCAGCATGGTCAGGGGGGCATCTGGAAACACCATATATTTT. Translated: CASMVRGASGNTIYF.

The chain combines TRBV5-1 with TRBJ1-2; D unclear. V was shortened by 5 bases and J by 0 bases, with 20 bases between the two germline ends. CDR1 and CDR2 from the germline V gene are SGHRS and YFSETQ. This CDR3 spans 17 amino acids. CDR3 in amino acids: CASSHHHSAEANYGYTF. In nucleotides, the CDR3 is TGCGCCAGCAGTCACCACCATTCCGCCGAGGCTAACTATGGCTACACCTTC. Complete variable domain (other parts from reference TRBV5-1 and TRBJ1-2): KAGVTQTPRYLIKTRGQQVTLSCSPISGHRSVSWYQQTPGQGLQFLFEYFSETQRNKGNFPGRFSGRQFSNSRSEMNVSTLELGDSALYLCASSHHHSAEANYGYTFGSGTRLTVV.

This clone was picked up one time. This rearrangement joins TRBV25-1 to TRBJ1-2; TRBD1 matches 8 bases. The CDR3 runs 13 residues. The junction had 2 bases not matched to a gene; V was cut back by 4 bases and J by 4 bases. Germline V gives CDR1 MGHDK, CDR2 SYGVNS. CDR3 nucleotides: TGTGCCAGCAGTGGGGGACAGGCCTATGGCTACACCTTC. Its protein product is CASSGGQAYGYTF.

The V gene is TRBV27, the J gene TRBJ2-1; a possible D gene is TRBD2 (6 bases). V lost 6 bases and J lost 9, with 12 bases in between. The CDR3 consists of 12 residues. The V gene's germline CDR1 is MNHEY and CDR2 SMNVEV (reference sequence). The CDR3 protein is CASRGTGFEQFF. The CDR3 DNA reads TGTGCCAGCAGGGGGACTGGGTTTGAGCAGTTCTTC.

The chain has TRBV11-2 and TRBJ2-5, with TRBD1 matching over 7 bases. Near its end, the DNA agrees better with TRBJ2-7, so the J call may be wrong. In germline, CDR1 is SGHAT, CDR2 FQNNGV. CDR3 length equals 18 residues. CDR3 region: CASSPPSPRQGYNYEQYF. The CDR3 DNA sequence: TGTGCCAGCAGCCCCCCAAGCCCCAGACAGGGCTATAACTACGAGCAGTACTTC.

This rearrangement joins TRBV4-1 to TRBJ1-2; TRBD1 matches at 8 bases. Germline V gene lookup returns CDR1 MGHRA and CDR2 YSYEKL. The CDR3 is 15 residues long. V was pared by 3 bases and J by 3 bases, with 6 bases of the junction left unmatched. The CDR3 reads CASSHTTGGDYGYTF. In DNA, the CDR3 is TGCGCCAGCAGCCACACAACAGGGGGAGACTATGGCTACACCTTC.

V usage is TRBV4-2 and J usage is TRBJ2-7; tentatively, D is TRBD2 (5 bases). Germline lookup yields CDR1 LGHNA and CDR2 YNFKEQ. The CDR3 is made up of 14 amino acids. V was clipped by 2 bases and J by 2 bases, with 10 bases between them. CDR3 nucleotide sequence: TGTGCCAGCAGCCAACCTCCCGGGGCCTACGAGCAGTACTTC. Protein sequence: CASSQPPGAYEQYF.

The CDR3 protein is CASTIGDEQYF. Written as DNA, the CDR3 is TGTGCCAGTACCATAGGGGACGAGCAGTACTTC. The V gene is TRBV19, the J gene TRBJ2-7, with D possibly matching TRBD1 (5 bases). The germline CDR1 and CDR2 sequences are LNHDA and SQIVND (reference sequence). The CDR3 contains 11 residues. V was clipped by 7 bases and J by 5 bases, with 9 bases between them.

The rearrangement uses TRBV9 and TRBJ2-1; a weak D match, TRBD1 (5 bases). This CDR3 contains 14 residues. From germline, CDR1 is SGDLS and CDR2 YYNGEE. Between the trimmed V and J ends, which lost 0 bases and 5 bases, there was a span of 9 bases. CDR3 bases: TGTGCCAGCAGCGTAGGGGGCGCGGACAATGAGCAGTTCTTC. The encoded protein is CASSVGGADNEQFF.

The chain couples TRBV4-1 to TRBJ2-5; 9 bases are shared with TRBD2. Looked up from germline, CDR1 is MGHRA and CDR2 is YSYEKL. The length of the CDR3 is 14 residues. V lost 0 bases, J lost 4 bases, and 0 bases stayed unmatched. CDR3 DNA: TGCGCCAGCAGCCAAGAGGGACTAGCAGAGACCCAGTACTTC. As protein: CASSQEGLAETQYF.

V is TRBV27 and J is TRBJ2-2, with 7 bases that match TRBD2. The trim removed 7 bases at V and 6 bases at J, leaving 2 bases unmatched. Germline CDR1 reads MNHEY; CDR2 reads SMNVEV (reference sequence). The CDR3 is made up of 12 amino acids. The CDR3 nucleotides are TGTGCCAGCATGGCGGGGGCCGGGGAGCTGTTTTTT. As protein: CASMAGAGELFF.

V usage is TRBV11-2 and J usage is TRBJ1-5; D is unclear. The CDR3 has 14 residues. V was trimmed by 1 base and J by 3 bases, leaving 7 bases between them. CDR1 is SGHAT and CDR2 is FQNNGV in the germline V gene. CDR3 bases: TGTGCCAGCAGCTTAGGAGCCCCCAATCAGCCCCAGCATTTT. Protein sequence: CASSLGAPNQPQHF.

As DNA, the CDR3 is TGTGCCAGCAGCGTAGGGGAGACACCGCTCGTCTCCTACGAGCAGTACTTC. This encodes CASSVGETPLVSYEQYF. The chain is built from TRBV9 and TRBJ2-7; possibly TRBD2 for D (5 bases). This CDR3 contains 17 residues. Germline V CDR1 and CDR2: SGDLS, YYNGEE. V gave up 0 bases and J gave up 0 bases, with 16 bases separating them.